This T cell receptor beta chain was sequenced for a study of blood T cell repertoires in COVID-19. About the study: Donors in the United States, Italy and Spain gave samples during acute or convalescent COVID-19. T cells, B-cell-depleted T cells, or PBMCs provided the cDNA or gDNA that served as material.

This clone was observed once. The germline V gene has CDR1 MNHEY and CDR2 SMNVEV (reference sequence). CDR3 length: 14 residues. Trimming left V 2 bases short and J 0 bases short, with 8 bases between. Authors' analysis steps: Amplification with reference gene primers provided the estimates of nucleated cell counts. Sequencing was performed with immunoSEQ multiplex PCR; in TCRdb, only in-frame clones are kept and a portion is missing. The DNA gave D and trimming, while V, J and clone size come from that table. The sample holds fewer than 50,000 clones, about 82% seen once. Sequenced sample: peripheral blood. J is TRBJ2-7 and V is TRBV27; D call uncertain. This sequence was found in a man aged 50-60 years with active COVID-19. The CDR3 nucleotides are TGTGCCAGCAGTTTAAACAGCAACTCCTACGAGCAGTACTTC. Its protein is CASSLNSNSYEQYF.